The clone carrying this T cell receptor (beta chain) was detected only once. Per the authors' pipeline: Reference gene primer amplification in the assay estimated nucleated cell counts. The protocol was immunoSEQ multiplex PCR, while the TCRdb copy is restricted to in-frame clones and leaves out a portion. That table is the source of V, J and clone size, and D and trimming were worked out from the DNA. This table has roughly 230,000 clones, over 70% appearing once. This entry is derived from a study of blood T cell repertoires in COVID-19. Across the whole study: Some COVID-19 samples were acute and others convalescent; all came from the United States, Italy and Spain. Nucleic acid was either cDNA or gDNA, and it came from T cells, B-cell-depleted T cells, or PBMCs.

Losses at the gene ends were 1 base for V and 4 bases for J; bases not matched to a gene: 9. The CDR3 runs to 16 residues. Germline CDR1 SGHNT, CDR2 YENEEA. This chain uses TRBV11-3 with TRBJ1-1; 7 bases map to TRBD1. The source of this sequence is a man between 35 and 55 years old with active or convalescent COVID-19. Sequencing was carried out using peripheral blood. The CDR3 here is CASSLVKGAVGTEAFF. Written as DNA, the CDR3 is TGTGCCAGCAGCTTAGTAAAGGGGGCGGTTGGCACTGAAGCTTTCTTT.